The T cell receptor (beta chain) described here comes from a study of blood T cells in healthy people across ages. The second PCR ran roughly 6 to 11 cycles with a sample-barcoded 5' primer and J-beta primers. Carrying 12 random nucleotides, a template-switch adaptor labeled each individual cDNA molecule. Each CDR3 protein is one row after TCRdb ran MiXCR on the 5' RACE reads. This repertoire shows roughly 800,000 distinct CDR3 sequences, 20% to 30% found once; its top ten account for roughly a tenth. Overall study findings and caveats: Strong correlation was found linking TCR beta diversity to naive T cell percentage. In long-lived donors, naive CD4+ cell counts and diversity exceeded those of aged donors.

Isolated per sample were at least 6 million PBMCs. The germline V and J ends were trimmed by 6 bases and 7 bases, with 13 bases remaining between them. The CDR3 consists of 13 residues. In germline, CDR1 is SGHTA, CDR2 FQGNSA. This clonotype was seen more than once but under ten times. The antigen is unknown. The data also belong to a second study, concerning T cells of mothers and their children.

This receptor was taken from a boy aged 5-17 years in good health. This chain links TRBV7-2 with TRBJ1-5; D is perhaps TRBD1 (6 bases). Sequenced material: blood. CDR3 loop: CASRQTGTQPQHF. Here the CDR3 DNA reads TGTGCCAGCAGACAAACAGGGACCCAGCCCCAGCATTTT.